This TCR beta chain was sequenced in a study of cytomegalovirus exposure and HLA in healthy donors (TCRdb year 2017). In the study overall: According to an earlier analysis of a few hundred of the donors, 200 million or so T cells yielded approximately 120 million unique TCR beta sequences and 276 Gb of sequence data. Alongside the repertoire data, information on donor age, sex, ethnicity and CMV serostatus was compiled. An early release that covered more than 550 HLA-typed donors contained approximately 300 gigabases of sequencing data and 75 million to 100 million unique TCR sequences. The study combined high-throughput TCR immunosequencing, statistical association of individual TCRs with disease status, and machine learning to predict cytomegalovirus infection status. A later genetic analysis used genome-wide SNP genotypes for about three fifths of the 666 donors, treating that subset as a discovery cohort. On average, 235,054 unique TCR beta nucleotide sequences were sequenced per donor among 398 genotyped donors of the cohort, with 15% to 20% of those sequences being non-productive. HLA typing covered class I and class II loci at four-digit resolution. Roughly five DR-DQ haplotypes were handled as single units for association and clustering, since linkage in the cohort was strong. Rather than drawing on any new phenotypic data, the later analysis identified candidate immune exposures from TCR beta sequences and the way those sequences occurred across donors. The number of typed donors differed by locus: about 620-640 for A, B, C, DRB1 and DQB1; approximately 520 for DQA1; 606 for DPA1; and some 450 for DPB1. A later analysis re-examined previously published TCR beta repertoires from over 500 donors and added high-resolution HLA genotyping to investigate patterns of TCR occurrence. A separate validation cohort of about 110 different subjects was used in addition to the 666-subject first cohort. Using immunosequencing, the study profiled T cell repertoires from 666 subjects and related those repertoires to cytomegalovirus serostatus. An earlier analysis of around 540 of the donors applied high-throughput TCR beta sequencing to assess whether each TCR beta V gene segment acted as functional or pseudogenic. All discovery cohort repertoires had been generated using a single sequencing platform. The study aimed to test whether signatures of past pathogen exposure could be identified by cataloging public T cell receptors. Of the roughly 390 genotyped donors, less than 85% were placed in the genetic ancestry cluster associated with self-reported Caucasian donors. The research as a whole found: While some public TCRs were present in many individuals, most TCR sequences turned up only very rarely across donors. A later genetic analysis reported fewer N-insertions in productive TCRs among donors in an Asian-associated ancestry cluster than the roughly 640-donor mean. When HLA alleles, especially DR and DQ, strongly co-occurred, attributing TCR associations to individual alleles was difficult. An earlier analysis of approximately 570 of the donors showed that most TCR beta V segments appeared in productive rearrangements either about 87% or about 30% of the time, which broadly matched IMGT annotations. The sequencing pipeline was judged likely to have produced a cluster of highly shared sequence variants as a technical artifact. In vitro tests confirmed that three of the cytomegalovirus-associated TCR beta chains recognize cytomegalovirus antigens. Compared with equally common non-associated chains, HLA-associated TCR beta chains in a later analysis were more clonally expanded and had lower generation probabilities. In a later analysis, about 17,000 TCR beta sequences were associated with specific HLA alleles at a false discovery rate of 0.05. In a later genetic analysis, a missense DCLRE1C variant was associated with V-gene and J-gene trimming of TCR beta chains, and the association was replicated in an independent cohort. The 87-base-pair reads could not distinguish some IMGT-functional V segments, including TRBV6-2 and TRBV6-3, so those segments were excluded. According to the authors, the approach could potentially be generalized to other disease states and immunological phenotypes. According to a later analysis, TCR association rates differed among HLA loci, with DRB1 alleles showing the most associated TCRs and HLA-C alleles showing the fewest. Linkage disequilibrium might explain the correlated functional status among segregating V segments, but an unknown experimental factor could not be ruled out. Immune exposure information for the cohort was limited to CMV serostatus. Several of the top co-occurrence clusters appeared to be linked to parvovirus B19, influenza, CMV and Epstein-Barr virus, according to a later analysis. HLA typing was unavailable for some donors at each locus, so association tests used only the typed subset. In both the original and validation cohorts, the classifier was reported to diagnose cytomegalovirus status with high specificity and sensitivity. In the study, about 150 TCR beta chains were listed as associated with cytomegalovirus. Because counts were too low, seventeen rarely observed V segments, including chromosome 9 orphons, were excluded from the earlier analysis of 500 to 700 of the donors. In a later analysis, most CMV-associated TCR beta chains were found to appear HLA-restricted, with HLA associations seemingly driven largely by CMV exposure. A further reported finding was that TCR beta sequences accurately predicted the HLA-A and HLA-B alleles for most subjects in the first cohort. The cohort was sequenced for TCR beta chains only, and without alpha or paired-chain data the features that could be detected were limited. Sequencing depth was assumed to be roughly uniform across donors in the presence/absence analyses, though that assumption may not hold.

Library construction relied on the immunoSEQ multiplex PCR assay. A mixture of 60 forward primers for TCR Vbeta segments and 13 reverse primers for TCR Jbeta segments was used in the multiplex PCR. The CDR3 region of rearranged TCR beta genes was amplified from genomic DNA by a multiplex PCR assay. Amplified TCR beta libraries were sequenced as 87-base-pair reads on the Illumina HiSeq System. The authors' pipeline ran thus. Across the roughly 600 repertoires, a later analysis counted roughly 84 million unique TCR beta chains, 9 million to 14 million of which were shared by at least two donors. To remove PCR and sequencing errors, raw reads were error-corrected and collapsed into unique sequences using a nearest-neighbor algorithm that merged closely related sequences. V, D and J gene segments were assigned by aligning CDR3 sequences to IMGT reference sequences. For a sequence to be retained, at least a six-nucleotide match to both a V gene segment and a J gene segment was required. A rearrangement was called productive if the CDR3 had no stop codons and remained in frame with V and J, and every other rearrangement was called non-productive. Following IMGT convention, CDR3 was defined as the stretch from the second conserved V-encoded cysteine up to the conserved J-encoded phenylalanine. In an earlier analysis of approximately 500 of the donors, sequences lacking an unambiguous match to a single V gene segment were excluded. In an earlier analysis of some 590 of the donors, V segments were called functional above 56.7% productive rearrangements and were called segregating when the between-donor standard deviation exceeded 5%. A statistical classification framework was built to diagnose cytomegalovirus status from the catalog of TCR beta chain sequences. V and J gene assignment, in a later analysis, came from comparing TCR nucleotide sequences with IMGT/GENE-DB human TR gene sequences. Using the TCRdist pipeline, a later analysis assigned CDR3 sequences along with most-parsimonious VDJ recombination scenarios. In a later analysis, each TCR beta chain was defined by its CDR3 amino acid sequence together with its V-gene family, and reads lacking a unique V-gene family were excluded. A later analysis removed 550 to 650 highly shared, low-generation-probability nucleotide sequences to deal with suspected cross-contamination and a sequencing artifact. For each public chain, a later analysis derived a clonal expansion index from normalized ranks of inferred template counts within each repertoire. In a later analysis, generation probabilities were computed with a VDJ recombination model fitted to out-of-frame rearrangements, and the resulting probabilities were checked against IGoR. In a later analysis, hypergeometric tests were used to score TCR-TCR, TCR-HLA and TCR-CMV co-occurrence, with a repertoire-size bias correction applied to TCR pairs. To estimate false discovery rates, a later analysis permuted the HLA or CMV assignments 20 times. In a later analysis, co-occurring TCRs were grouped using DBSCAN, with TCRdist sequence similarity added in when clustering inside HLA-allele-positive subsets. Repertoires with fewer than 30,000 or more than 120,000 public chains, plus five repertoires with anomalous nucleotide sharing, were excluded from co-occurrence clustering. The source is immuneACCESS, and TCRdb retained only in-frame sequences with V and J called. Part of the clones is not carried over; for the studies checked, unresolved V genes explain less than half of this, and the remainder is unexplained. V and J calls plus clone size are reproduced from that table; the DNA served to infer D and trimming. The sample table lists roughly 100,000 clones, roughly 76% of them with a count of one. About 6.1% of the sample lies in the top ten.

The cohort comprised 710 or so healthy bone marrow donors. At the time of sampling, every cohort member was nominally healthy, though immune exposures that went unrecorded were likely present. The donor was CMV seropositive and was included in the group of 250 to 350 seropositive cohort members. A peripheral blood sample was provided by each donor, and peripheral blood mononuclear cells were used for TCR beta sequencing. Genomic DNA was extracted from the blood cell samples with the Qiagen DNeasy Blood Extraction Kit. With respect to this clone: Its target antigen remains unknown. The record has no base qualities; no much larger clone is one base away.

The germline V gene (reference sequence) sets CDR1 to SGHNT and CDR2 to YYREEE. The CDR3 goes from the cysteine to the phenylalanine over 14 residues. The sequence is cut down to CDR3 DNA, 42 bases in frame from base 1. Between the V and J ends, shortened by 5 bases and 5 bases respectively, the junction contains 16 bases. The sequence derives from a woman aged 45 to 65 in good health and CMV-seropositive. The sample was PBMCs. The chain couples TRBV5-4 to TRBJ1-1; TRBD1 could be the D gene, as 6 bases match. The CDR3 protein is CASRDFRGRTEAFF. The DNA is TGTGCCAGCAGGGACTTCAGGGGCAGGACTGAAGCTTTCTTT.